This T cell receptor (beta chain) is from a study of T cells in Graves' hyperthyroidism and ophthalmopathy. Whole-study findings and limits: The blood repertoire included most of the expanded thyroid clonotypes above 0.001.

CDR1 SQVTM and CDR2 ANQGSEA come from the germline V gene. V dropped 5 bases and J dropped 1 base, with 12 bases sitting between them. The CDR3 spans 13 residues. Using RNA transcripts as the source, TCR beta CDR3 regions were amplified. The HTBI set primed first-round TCR CDR3 RT-PCR. Using its own MiXCR run on the multiplex PCR reads, TCRdb lists one record per CDR3 protein. The table records about 260,000 distinct CDR3 sequences, approximately 16% of them present only once. Details on this clonotype: Its antigen is currently unknown.

It was uncontrolled infection, other autoimmune disease, pregnancy or lactation that excluded patients. The PBMCs studied were ones that came from 8.5 to 10 ml fresh peripheral blood. The TCR was taken from a woman aged 18 to 35 with Graves' ophthalmopathy. The chain has TRBV29-1 and TRBJ2-7, with D unresolved. Sequencing input: blood. The CDR3 DNA reads as TGCAGCGTTAGCGTTCGAGGATCCTACGAGCAGTACTTC. Translating gives CSVSVRGSYEQYF.